A single sample gave rise to the 7 T cell receptor beta chains below, sequenced in a study of PD-1 blockade in classical Hodgkin lymphoma (dated by TCRdb to between 2020 and 2021). The library came from the immunoSEQ multiplex PCR assay. As stored in TCRdb, this immuneACCESS dataset retains in-frame rearrangements with V and J assigned. A fraction of the clones does not appear; measured against another copy, unresolved V genes explain less than half of the discrepancy, and the remainder lacks a known reason. A total of about 30,000 clones appear in this sample, roughly 70% of them only once. Roughly 15% of the sample is taken by the ten largest. The time point label on this specimen signifies: cycle 2 day 1 (C2D1) of nivolumab. Every trial patient had relapsed after autologous stem cell transplantation, and cohorts A, B and C differed in prior brentuximab vedotin exposure. The sequences come from peripheral blood mononuclear cells (PBMCs), collected before the second cycle of nivolumab. The receptors originated from a human donor with classical Hodgkin lymphoma.

The rearrangement uses TRBV5-1 and TRBJ2-5, with D perhaps matching TRBD2 (5 bases). The CDR3 runs to 14 residues. The V end lost 0 bases, the J end lost 3 bases, and 9 bases lay between the germline ends. Germline CDR1 SGHRS, CDR2 YFSETQ. CDR3 coding DNA: TGCGCCAGCAGCTTGGGAAGGCGGGAAGAGACCCAGTACTTC. It translates to CASSLGRREETQYF.

The gene calls are TRBV4-1 and TRBJ2-2, with 8 bases aligning to TRBD1. Germline assignment: CDR1 MGHRA and CDR2 YSYEKL. The CDR3 has 18 amino acids. The trim removed 4 bases at V and 3 bases at J, leaving 13 bases unmatched. The CDR3: CASSPPVRTGYDTGELFF. CDR3 nucleotides: TGCGCCAGCAGCCCACCAGTTAGGACAGGGTACGACACCGGGGAGCTGTTTTTT.

The chain couples TRBV6-5 to TRBJ2-5, with D unresolved. With 8 bases removed from V and 4 bases from J, the gap between germline ends came to 20 bases. Germline V gives CDR1 MNHEY, CDR2 SVGAGI. This CDR3 is 15 amino acids long. The CDR3 region has the DNA TGTGCCAGCGCGAGGACCCCCACGGCGTTAGAGACCCAGTACTTC. Its protein is CASARTPTALETQYF.

This clone was observed many times. The chain links TRBV2 to TRBJ1-5; no reliable D call. The CDR3 has 17 residues. Trimming removed 7 bases from V and 4 bases from J, with 23 bases in between. Germline V gene data show CDR1 as SNHLY and CDR2 as FYNNEI. For the CDR3, the DNA is TGTGCCAGCACCAAAACCTCGGACCATTTTAAGAATCAGCCCCAGCATTTT. Protein: CASTKTSDHFKNQPQHF.

CDR3 loop: CAVEGTGTGHRSYGYTF. Written as DNA, the CDR3 is TGTGCCGTGGAGGGCACCGGGACAGGGCATCGGAGCTATGGCTACACCTTC. The V call is TRBV30, the J call TRBJ1-2; 9 bases agree with TRBD1. Germline-derived CDR1 and CDR2 are GTSNPN and SVGIG (reference sequence). The length of the CDR3 is 17 residues. Unmatched junction bases numbered 20, after V lost 8 bases and J lost 4 bases.

The chain uses TRBV4-3 and TRBJ2-3; TRBD2 matches 15 bases. The ends lost 0 bases at V and 8 bases at J; junction bases unmatched: 9. This CDR3 contains 18 residues. The germline gives CDR1 LGHNA, CDR2 YSLEER. The CDR3 DNA reads TGCGCCAGCAGCCAAGATTTAAGGACTAGCGGGGGGGGAGCTACGCAGTATTTT. Translated: CASSQDLRTSGGGATQYF.

The chain uses TRBV10-3 and TRBJ1-5; TRBD1 might be the D (6 bases). Trimming left V 4 bases short and J 4 bases short, with 11 bases between. Germline-derived CDR1 and CDR2 are ENHRY and SYGVKD. The CDR3 runs to 14 residues. CDR3 amino acids: CAISGTAKNQPQHF. The CDR3 DNA reads as TGTGCCATCAGTGGGACAGCAAAAAATCAGCCCCAGCATTTT.